The clone carrying this T cell receptor (beta chain) was found once. Its target is not known. Repertoires were generated with immunoSEQ multiplex PCR, while TCRdb's copy carries only in-frame clones and drops some. The sample lists about 91,000 clones, approximately 80% occurring once. The data originate from a study of radiation and T cells in renal cell carcinoma. Study-wide points: Top tumor clonotypes rose in blood 2 weeks post-radiation, then contracted.

Time point here: baseline pretreatment blood. Treatment here: 15 Gy SBRT to primary tumor, nephrectomy 4 weeks later. Radiation-treated patients gave blood at baseline, week 2 and week 4. This CDR3 is built from 12 residues. Looked up from germline, CDR1 is SEHNR and CDR2 is FQNEAQ (reference sequence). The ends were cut back, 3 bases at V and 9 bases at J, with 12 bases in the middle. The source is a man between 60 and 70 years old with renal cell carcinoma. V and J are TRBV7-9 and TRBJ2-7; D possibly corresponds to TRBD1 (6 bases). The sequencing used blood, collected from a patient whose treatment included radiotherapy and nephrectomy. The CDR3 is CASSLSTTGQYF. CDR3 nucleotide sequence: TGTGCCAGCAGCTTGAGCACGACAGGGCAGTACTTC.